This T cell receptor beta chain was observed in a study of CD8 T cells in Susac syndrome. Findings and limits, study-wide: In its TCR sequencing and HLA analysis, the study acknowledged that the number of individuals was relatively small.

As to this clonotype: Its antigen is still unknown.

RNA amounts of roughly 0.5 to 1 ug underwent reverse transcription with random hexamers. An immunoSEQ multiplex PCR amplified TCR beta CDR3 over 54 Vbeta and 13 Jbeta. TCRdb reprocessed the immunoSEQ multiplex PCR reads with MiXCR, giving one entry per CDR3 protein. The sample lists over 100,000 distinct CDR3 sequences; roughly 95% were seen once. Sequencing of TCR beta was performed on blood CD8+ and CD4+ T cells. Trimming took 0 bases from V and 3 from J; bases not matched to a gene: 5. This CDR3 has 15 amino acids. From germline, CDR1 is DFQATT and CDR2 SNEGSKA (reference sequence). Material: CD4+ T cells from PBMCs. The receptor was derived from a human donor in good health. The chain links TRBV20-1 to TRBJ2-3, with 8 nucleotides matching TRBD2. CDR3 in DNA: TGCAGTGCTAGAGATCAGACTAGCGTTACAGATACGCAGTATTTT. It is translated as CSARDQTSVTDTQYF.